This record covers a single TCR beta chain. The antigen is undetermined. The table came from immunoSEQ multiplex PCR; TCRdb's copy has only in-frame clones and leaves some out. The sample lists approximately 76,000 clones, around 89% seen once, with 15% to 20% in the top ten. Germline V gene data show CDR1 as MNHEY and CDR2 as SVGAGI. V was shortened by 6 bases and J by 3 bases, with 12 bases between the two germline ends. CDR3 length: 14 amino acids. The sample originates from a study of T cell responses to AZD1222 COVID-19 vaccine. Study results and limitations: Repertoire samples came only from after the peak T cell response. Rises in breadth and depth of Spike-specific TCRs came after two AZD1222 doses.

V gene TRBV6-5 combines with J gene TRBJ1-5, with D uncertain. The sample in question was peripheral blood, obtained on day 0 of AZD1222 vaccination. The TCR was taken from an adult in good health. CDR3 sequence: CASRPTLFNQPQHF. CDR3 DNA sequence: TGTGCCAGCAGACCGACTCTATTCAATCAGCCCCAGCATTTT.